This entry lists 15 T cell receptor beta chains sequenced from one sample in a study of cytomegalovirus exposure and HLA in healthy donors. 60 Vbeta and 13 Jbeta primers were used in PCR. The method was immunoSEQ multiplex PCR; TCRdb's version includes in-frame clones alone and lacks a portion of them. The data contain about 120,000 clones, 75% to 85% of them seen just once; the ten biggest clones take up roughly 4.3%. Sequencing was done on a sample of PBMCs. The source of these receptors is a young man in good health and CMV-seropositive.

This clone is a singleton in its sample. The chain is built from TRBV27 and TRBJ2-2; D not resolved. V was clipped by 6 bases and J by 2 bases, with 7 bases between them. Germline assignment: CDR1 MNHEY and CDR2 SMNVEV (reference sequence). CDR3 length equals 13 residues. CDR3 sequence (DNA): TGTGCCAGCAGGGCCATAAACACCGGGGAGCTGTTTTTT. This gives the protein CASRAINTGELFF.

The chain joins TRBV28 to TRBJ2-3; possible D gene TRBD2, 6 bases. This CDR3 has 17 amino acids. The germline CDR1 and CDR2 sequences are MDHEN and SYDVKM. Trimming removed 4 bases from V and 2 bases from J, with 19 bases in between. In DNA, the CDR3 is TGTGCCAGCAGTTGGGGACTCGGCGGATATGACACAGATACGCAGTATTTT. It yields the protein CASSWGLGGYDTDTQYF.

The CDR3 bases are TGCAGCGTGTCCCGGGGAAAAGTTGGGGAGACCCAGTACTTC. It encodes CSVSRGKVGETQYF. V is TRBV29-1 and J is TRBJ2-5; TRBD2 is a possible D gene (5 bases). Germline V lookup: CDR1 SQVTM, CDR2 ANQGSEA. The CDR3 extends over 14 amino acids. The V gene lost 6 bases and the J gene lost 5 bases, with 19 bases spanning the gap.

This rearrangement joins TRBV28 to TRBJ2-7, with a weak D call TRBD2 (6 bases). Trimming removed 3 bases from V and 3 bases from J, with 12 bases in between. This CDR3 has 14 residues. The V gene's germline CDR1 is MDHEN and CDR2 SYDVKM. The CDR3 DNA is TGTGCCAGCAGTTTCGTCGGGGGTGTCTACGAGCAGTACTTC. It encodes CASSFVGGVYEQYF.

The chain couples TRBV5-1 to TRBJ2-5, with TRBD1 identical over 8 bases. The ends lost 1 base at V and 0 bases at J; junction bases unmatched: 14. CDR3 length equals 19 residues. Germline lookup yields CDR1 SGHRS and CDR2 YFSETQ. CDR3 sequence: CASSLSPGGGDGDQETQYF. DNA for the CDR3: TGCGCCAGCAGCTTGAGCCCAGGGGGCGGTGATGGCGACCAAGAGACCCAGTACTTC. Full variable domain (rest looked up from reference TRBV5-1 and TRBJ2-5): KAGVTQTPRYLIKTRGQQVTLSCSPISGHRSVSWYQQTPGQGLQFLFEYFSETQRNKGNFPGRFSGRQFSNSRSEMNVSTLELGDSALYLCASSLSPGGGDGDQETQYFGPGTRLLVL.

J is TRBJ2-3 and V is TRBV9, with 7 bases matching TRBD1. Germline V CDR1 and CDR2: SGDLS, YYNGEE. Trimming removed 5 bases from V and 2 bases from J; junction bases left unmatched: 8. The CDR3 runs to 15 residues. CDR3 bases: TGTGCCAGCAGTCCTTACAGGGGTTTCACAGATACGCAGTATTTT. This gives the protein CASSPYRGFTDTQYF.

This chain links TRBV27 with TRBJ1-5, with D perhaps TRBD1 (6 bases). The germline V gene encodes CDR1 MNHEY and CDR2 SMNVEV (reference sequence). This CDR3 is 15 amino acids long. Trimming took off 1 base at V and 5 bases at J, with 12 bases between the two ends. In nucleotides, the CDR3 is TGTGCCAGCAGTTTATTAGGGGGGGCTGATCAGCCCCAGCATTTT. It codes for CASSLLGGADQPQHF.

A few counts support this clone. J is TRBJ1-2 and V is TRBV4-3; D might be TRBD1 (5 bases). CDR1 and CDR2 from the germline V gene are LGHNA and YSLEER. Between the trimmed V and J ends, which lost 4 bases and 5 bases, there was a span of 8 bases. The CDR3 runs to 12 residues. This CDR3 is CASSPGGYGYTF. The CDR3 region has the DNA TGCGCCAGCAGCCCGGGGGGATATGGCTACACCTTC.

The V and J genes are TRBV4-2 and TRBJ1-1, with 7 bases identical to TRBD1. This CDR3 has 15 residues. The junction had 10 bases not matched to a gene; V was cut back by 4 bases and J by 5 bases. Germline CDR1 is LGHNA and CDR2 is YNFKEQ. The DNA for the CDR3 is TGTGCCAGCAGCCGAGGACAGGCGGAGTCAACTGAAGCTTTCTTT. It encodes CASSRGQAESTEAFF.

This clone was seen a handful of times. The V call is TRBV5-6, the J call TRBJ2-3; D possibly corresponds to TRBD2 (6 bases). Germline V CDR1 and CDR2: SGHDT, YYEEEE. The CDR3 has 14 amino acids. Trimming left V 2 bases short and J 3 bases short, with 10 bases between. CDR3 sequence: CASSFGGVTDTQYF. In DNA, the CDR3 is TGTGCCAGCAGCTTTGGCGGGGTGACAGATACGCAGTATTTT.

The chain carries TRBV10-3 and TRBJ1-2; TRBD1 is a possible D gene (6 bases). CDR1 is ENHRY and CDR2 is SYGVKD in the germline V gene. The CDR3 covers 14 residues. V lost 4 bases and J lost 2, with 11 bases in between. The CDR3 protein is CAISGQGSNYGYTF. The CDR3 DNA sequence: TGTGCCATCAGTGGGCAGGGGTCAAACTATGGCTACACCTTC.

This chain uses TRBV19 with TRBJ2-3, with TRBD2 matching 9 bases. Trimming removed 3 bases from V and 6 bases from J; junction bases left unmatched: 10. This CDR3 spans 16 amino acids. CDR1 is LNHDA, CDR2 SQIVND, per germline (reference sequence). CDR3 DNA: TGTGCCAGTAGTATGCTTAGCGGGAGTGGTAGGGATACGCAGTATTTT. This encodes CASSMLSGSGRDTQYF.

The J gene is TRBJ2-2, the V gene TRBV4-3; D perhaps matches TRBD1 (6 bases). There are 17 residues in the CDR3. V shed 4 bases and J shed 2 bases, with 17 bases lying between them. The germline gives CDR1 LGHNA, CDR2 YSLEER. The CDR3 spells CASSLEWTALNTGELFF. The CDR3 DNA reads TGCGCCAGCAGCCTAGAGTGGACAGCTCTTAACACCGGGGAGCTGTTTTTT.

The chain joins TRBV11-2 to TRBJ2-2; TRBD2 agrees at 7 bases. The trim removed 4 bases at V and 4 bases at J, leaving 12 bases unmatched. CDR3 length equals 17 residues. Germline loops: CDR1 SGHAT, CDR2 FQNNGV. The CDR3 loop is CASSWGSKTGGTGELFF. In nucleotides, the CDR3 is TGTGCCAGCAGCTGGGGTTCAAAAACGGGGGGCACCGGGGAGCTGTTTTTT.

J is TRBJ2-3 and V is TRBV11-3, with D possibly being TRBD2 (7 bases). The CDR3 is made up of 15 amino acids. CDR1 is SGHNT, CDR2 YENEEA, per germline. Trimming removed 5 bases at V and 2 bases at J, with 14 bases between. The DNA for the CDR3 is TGTGCCAGCAGCATCGAGGGGGGGGTCACAGATACGCAGTATTTT. Residues: CASSIEGGVTDTQYF.